Following are 26 T cell receptor beta chains from one sample sequenced in a study of blood T cell repertoires in COVID-19. Measured with immunoSEQ multiplex PCR; TCRdb has only the in-frame clones, and not every one. The sample lists about 380,000 clones, 85% occurring once. Sequencing was done on a sample of peripheral blood. These receptors were obtained from a woman younger than 35 with acute or convalescent COVID-19.

The chain employs TRBV7-9 and TRBJ2-7; 9 nucleotides align to TRBD2. The CDR3 is 15 amino acids. V trimming: 6 bases; J trimming: 4 bases; junction bases outside the gene matches: 10. The germline gives CDR1 SEHNR, CDR2 FQNEAQ (reference sequence). The CDR3 loop is CASRRASGAPYEQYF. CDR3 coding DNA: TGTGCCAGCAGGAGGGCTAGCGGGGCCCCTTACGAGCAGTACTTC.

CDR3 sequence: CASSLRQTPGTEAFF. The CDR3 DNA follows: TGTGCCAGCAGCCTCCGACAGACCCCTGGCACTGAAGCTTTCTTT. The chain carries TRBV6-5 and TRBJ1-1; weak D call: TRBD1 (5 bases). Per the germline V gene, CDR1 is MNHEY and CDR2 is SVGAGI. V lost 6 bases to trimming and J lost 4 bases, with 18 bases between them. This CDR3 has 15 residues.

In its sample, this clone was seen a few times. The V and J genes are TRBV9 and TRBJ1-3; the D is unclear. This CDR3 has 15 amino acids. Germline V CDR1 and CDR2: SGDLS, YYNGEE. V was pared by 4 bases and J by 0 bases, with 11 bases between. DNA of the CDR3: TGTGCCAGCAGCCCCCAGATCTCCTCTGGAAACACCATATATTTT. It encodes CASSPQISSGNTIYF.

The chain has TRBV24-1 and TRBJ1-2; no definite D call. The CDR3 runs 13 residues. The V and J ends lost 3 bases and 4 bases respectively, with 8 bases between them. CDR1 is KGHDR and CDR2 is SFDVKD in the germline V gene. CDR3 region: CATSDRGFYGYTF. The CDR3 nucleotides are TGTGCCACCAGTGATAGAGGATTCTATGGCTACACCTTC.

The chain employs TRBV6-5 and TRBJ1-1, with D hard to call. There are 13 residues in the CDR3. V lost 7 bases, J lost 4 bases, and 13 bases lay in between. Per the germline V gene, CDR1 is MNHEY and CDR2 is SVGAGI. The CDR3 bases are TGTGCCAGCACCCCTCACAGTACCACTGAAGCTTTCTTT. Translated: CASTPHSTTEAFF.

The V call is TRBV2, the J call TRBJ1-1; D might be TRBD1 (5 bases). The length of the CDR3 is 17 residues. The germline V and J ends were trimmed by 1 base and 0 bases, with 15 bases remaining between them. Per germline, CDR1 SNHLY and CDR2 FYNNEI. As DNA, the CDR3 is TGTGCCAGCAGTGAAGACGGGGGGTTCCGAATGAACACTGAAGCTTTCTTT. Residues: CASSEDGGFRMNTEAFF.

Concerning this clone: It is unclear where the CDR3 begins or ends on the DNA, so no DNA is shown, and the CDR3 is as TCRdb lists it. This chain connects TRBV9 to TRBJ1-1; TRBD1, the D gene given by the table, was not confirmed from the DNA. The CDR3 is 13 residues long, counting both termini. Germline CDR1 reads SGDLS; CDR2 reads YYNGEE. The CDR3 protein is CASGSGQGTEAFF.

The chain carries TRBV4-1 and TRBJ2-1, with TRBD2 identical over 11 bases. Germline loops: CDR1 MGHRA, CDR2 YSYEKL. This CDR3 is built from 15 residues. Losses at the gene ends were 5 bases for V and 15 bases for J; bases not matched to a gene: 15. The CDR3 spells CASSSGTSGVPQGFF. The CDR3, as DNA: TGCGCCAGCAGCTCTGGGACTAGCGGAGTCCCTCAGGGGTTCTTC.

The chain couples TRBV11-2 to TRBJ2-2; D unclear. Trimming shortened V by 2 bases and J by 6 bases, and 10 bases separated the two germline ends. The germline V gene has CDR1 SGHAT and CDR2 FQNNGV. This CDR3 has 14 amino acids. This CDR3 is CASSLLFSAGELFF. The CDR3 DNA reads TGTGCCAGCAGCTTACTTTTCTCGGCCGGGGAGCTGTTTTTT.

CDR3 in DNA: TGTGCCAGCAGTTTAAGTCAGGGGGCTTACACCGGGGAGCTGTTTTTT. Its translation is CASSLSQGAYTGELFF. The chain links TRBV28 to TRBJ2-2; TRBD1 matches at 8 bases. This CDR3 region has 16 residues. J lost 3 bases, V lost 2 bases, and 5 bases had no gene match. Germline V gives CDR1 MDHEN, CDR2 SYDVKM.

The chain is built from TRBV5-5 and TRBJ1-2; D is uncertain. CDR3 length equals 15 residues. V gave up 1 base and J gave up 3 bases, with 13 bases separating them. From germline, CDR1 is SGHKS and CDR2 YYEKEE (reference sequence). CDR3 in amino acids: CASSLTIRRDYGYTF. The DNA for the CDR3 is TGTGCCAGCAGCTTGACAATCAGGCGGGACTATGGCTACACCTTC.

The chain carries TRBV14 and TRBJ2-3; D is uncertain. V was shortened by 3 bases and J by 4 bases, with 14 bases between the two germline ends. The CDR3 extends over 15 amino acids. Per germline, CDR1 SGHDN and CDR2 FVKESK. DNA for the CDR3: TGTGCCAGCAGCCATGAGTACAGAAGGTCAGATACGCAGTATTTT. As protein: CASSHEYRRSDTQYF.

V usage is TRBV4-1 and J usage is TRBJ1-4; D perhaps matches TRBD1 (5 bases). V shed 1 base and J shed 4 bases, with 16 bases lying between them. The CDR3 runs to 17 residues. Germline assignment: CDR1 MGHRA and CDR2 YSYEKL. The CDR3 region is CASSQGGRGNNNEKLFF. Here the CDR3 DNA reads TGCGCCAGCAGCCAAGGTGGGCGGGGCAATAATAATGAAAAACTGTTTTTT.

The chain links TRBV19 to TRBJ1-2; possibly TRBD1 for D (6 bases). In germline, CDR1 is LNHDA, CDR2 SQIVND (reference sequence). With 3 bases removed from V and 6 bases from J, the gap between germline ends came to 8 bases. CDR3 size: 12 residues. The CDR3 spells CASSISGDGYTF. CDR3 nucleotide sequence: TGTGCCAGTAGTATTTCAGGGGATGGCTACACCTTC. The whole variable domain, filled in from reference TRBV19 and TRBJ1-2, reads DGGITQSPKYLFRKEGQNVTLSCEQNLNHDAMYWYRQDPGQGLRLIYYSQIVNDFQKGDIAEGYSVSREKKESFPLTVTSAQKNPTAFYLCASSISGDGYTFGSGTRLTVV.

The rearrangement joins TRBV7-8 to TRBJ1-2; D uncertain. CDR1 is SGHVS and CDR2 is FQNEAQ in the germline V gene. V lost 0 bases to trimming and J lost 3 bases, with 11 bases between them. This CDR3 region has 15 residues. The CDR3 is CASSLARNPYYGYTF. The CDR3 DNA follows: TGTGCCAGCAGCTTAGCGCGGAACCCTTACTATGGCTACACCTTC.

This chain connects TRBV19 to TRBJ2-1, with D maybe TRBD1 (5 bases). With 2 bases removed from V and 9 bases from J, the gap between germline ends came to 17 bases. From germline, CDR1 is LNHDA and CDR2 SQIVND (reference sequence). This CDR3 comprises 15 residues. CDR3: CASSILTAVRGEQFF. The CDR3 DNA follows: TGTGCCAGTAGTATATTGACAGCTGTTCGCGGTGAGCAGTTCTTC.

J is TRBJ2-3 and V is TRBV7-9, with 7 bases aligning to TRBD1. The CDR3 is 13 amino acids. V gave up 4 bases and J gave up 4 bases; unmatched junction bases: 2. CDR1 and CDR2 from the germline V gene are SEHNR and FQNEAQ (reference sequence). CDR3 in amino acids: CASSSTGSDTQYF. In nucleotides, the CDR3 is TGTGCCAGCAGCTCGACAGGGTCAGATACGCAGTATTTT.

This rearrangement joins TRBV2 to TRBJ1-2; D remains ambiguous. The CDR3 contains 12 residues. Germline values: CDR1 SNHLY, CDR2 FYNNEI. V was cut by 8 bases and J by 3 bases, with 10 bases left in between. CDR3 sequence reads: CASLLGDYGYTF. The CDR3 DNA is TGTGCCAGCCTTCTTGGAGACTATGGCTACACCTTC. Drawing the rest from reference TRBV2 and TRBJ1-2, the complete variable domain is EPEVTQTPSHQVTQMGQEVILRCVPISNHLYFYWYRQILGQKVEFLVSFYNNEISEKSEIFDDQFSVERPDGSNFTLKIRSTKLEDSAMYFCASLLGDYGYTFGSGTRLTVV.

The chain uses TRBV5-6 and TRBJ1-1; 12 positions match TRBD1. V dropped 0 bases and J dropped 10; count of bases not matched to a gene: 10. The CDR3 length is 16 residues. The germline gives CDR1 SGHDT, CDR2 YYEEEE. CDR3 sequence reads: CASSLDGTGGIDRAFF. The CDR3 coding sequence is TGTGCCAGCAGCTTGGATGGGACAGGGGGCATAGATAGAGCTTTCTTT. The full variable domain, completed using reference TRBV5-6 and TRBJ1-1, is DAGVTQSPTHLIKTRGQQVTLRCSPKSGHDTVSWYQQALGQGPQFIFQYYEEEERQRGNFPDRFSGHQFPNYSSELNVNALLLGDSALYLCASSLDGTGGIDRAFFGQGTRLTVV.

V and J are TRBV29-1 and TRBJ1-1; D perhaps matches TRBD1 (5 bases). Germline V gives CDR1 SQVTM, CDR2 ANQGSEA. The CDR3 covers 14 residues. V was clipped by 4 bases and J by 0 bases, with 12 bases between them. CDR3 sequence reads: CSVGGGAMNTEAFF. CDR3 DNA: TGCAGCGTTGGGGGAGGGGCCATGAACACTGAAGCTTTCTTT.

This chain joins TRBV7-6 and TRBJ2-7; 10 bases fit TRBD2. The CDR3 is 15 amino acids. Per the germline V gene, CDR1 is SGHVS and CDR2 is FNYEAQ. With V trimmed by 4 bases and J by 2 bases, 5 bases remained unmatched. CDR3 in amino acids: CASSSLAGEPYEQYF. The CDR3 DNA reads TGTGCCAGCAGCTCCCTAGCGGGGGAGCCCTACGAGCAGTACTTC.

This chain links TRBV11-2 with TRBJ1-4; D uncertain. Germline V gives CDR1 SGHAT, CDR2 FQNNGV. Between the trimmed V and J ends, which lost 4 bases and 0 bases, there was a span of 12 bases. The length of the CDR3 is 16 residues. The CDR3: CASSWGIGATNEKLFF. In nucleotides, the CDR3 is TGTGCCAGCAGCTGGGGAATCGGGGCAACTAATGAAAAACTGTTTTTT.

The chain links TRBV6-5 to TRBJ1-1, with TRBD1 matching over 7 bases. CDR1 is MNHEY and CDR2 is SVGAGI in the germline V gene. The length of the CDR3 is 16 residues. With 4 bases clipped from V and 6 bases from J, the junction kept 14 bases outside the gene matches. CDR3 nucleotides: TGTGCCAGCAGTTTAGATCAGACAGGGACGTCCGCTGAAGCTTTCTTT. Protein: CASSLDQTGTSAEAFF.

The rearrangement links TRBV3-1 (or the pseudogene TRBV3-2) to TRBJ1-1; the D is unclear. V lost 0 bases to trimming and J lost 5 bases, with 10 bases between them. Germline assignment: CDR1 LGHDT and CDR2 YNNKEL (reference sequence). This CDR3 spans 14 amino acids. The CDR3 protein is CASSQDLHVTEAFF. For the CDR3, the DNA is TGTGCCAGCAGCCAAGATTTACATGTGACTGAAGCTTTCTTT.

This chain joins TRBV2 and TRBJ1-1; possible D gene TRBD1, 6 bases. V lost 0 bases, J lost 1 base, and 9 bases lay in between. This CDR3 spans 15 amino acids. The V gene's germline CDR1 is SNHLY and CDR2 FYNNEI. The CDR3 loop reads CASSEARGGNTEAFF. In DNA, the CDR3 is TGTGCCAGCAGTGAAGCGAGGGGGGGGAACACTGAAGCTTTCTTT. Combining the CDR3 with reference TRBV2 and TRBJ1-1 gives the whole variable domain EPEVTQTPSHQVTQMGQEVILRCVPISNHLYFYWYRQILGQKVEFLVSFYNNEISEKSEIFDDQFSVERPDGSNFTLKIRSTKLEDSAMYFCASSEARGGNTEAFFGQGTRLTVV.

V usage is TRBV6-5 and J usage is TRBJ2-1; 13 nucleotides align to TRBD2. With V trimmed by 7 bases and J by 10 bases, 7 bases remained unmatched. CDR1 MNHEY and CDR2 SVGAGI come from the germline V gene. The CDR3 contains 14 residues. The chain's CDR3 is CASTGLAGVGEQFF. CDR3 coding DNA: TGTGCCAGCACCGGACTAGCGGGAGTTGGGGAGCAGTTCTTC.